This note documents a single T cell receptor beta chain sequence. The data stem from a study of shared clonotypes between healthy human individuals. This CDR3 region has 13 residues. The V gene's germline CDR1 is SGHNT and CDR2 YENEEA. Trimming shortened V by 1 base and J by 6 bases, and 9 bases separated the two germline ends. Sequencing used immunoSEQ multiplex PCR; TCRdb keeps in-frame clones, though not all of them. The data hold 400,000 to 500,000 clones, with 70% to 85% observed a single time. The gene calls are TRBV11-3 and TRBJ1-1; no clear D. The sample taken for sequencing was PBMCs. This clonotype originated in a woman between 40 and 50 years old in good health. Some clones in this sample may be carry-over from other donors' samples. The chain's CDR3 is CASSLVSSSEAFF. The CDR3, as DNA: TGTGCCAGCAGCTTAGTTTCAAGTTCTGAAGCTTTCTTT.